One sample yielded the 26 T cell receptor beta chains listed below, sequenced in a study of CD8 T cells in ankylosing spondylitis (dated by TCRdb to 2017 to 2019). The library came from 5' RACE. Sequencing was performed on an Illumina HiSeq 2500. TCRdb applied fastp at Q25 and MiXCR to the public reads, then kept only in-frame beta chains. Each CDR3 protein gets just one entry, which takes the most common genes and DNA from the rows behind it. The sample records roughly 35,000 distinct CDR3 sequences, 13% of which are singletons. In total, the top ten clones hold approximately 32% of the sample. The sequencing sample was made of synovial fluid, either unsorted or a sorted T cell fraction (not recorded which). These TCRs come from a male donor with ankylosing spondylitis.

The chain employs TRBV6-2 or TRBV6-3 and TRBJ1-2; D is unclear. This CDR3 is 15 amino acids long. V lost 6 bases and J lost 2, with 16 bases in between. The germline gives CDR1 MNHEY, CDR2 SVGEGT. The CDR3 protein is CASREYSSKNYGYTF. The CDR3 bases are TGTGCCAGCAGAGAATACAGTTCTAAGAACTATGGCTACACCTTC.

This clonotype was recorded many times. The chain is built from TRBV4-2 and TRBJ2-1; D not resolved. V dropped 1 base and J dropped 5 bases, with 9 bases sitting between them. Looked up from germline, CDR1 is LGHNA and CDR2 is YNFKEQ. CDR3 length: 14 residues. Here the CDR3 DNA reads TGTGCCAGCAGCCAAGGAGTAAGAGACAATGAGCAGTTCTTC. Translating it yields CASSQGVRDNEQFF.

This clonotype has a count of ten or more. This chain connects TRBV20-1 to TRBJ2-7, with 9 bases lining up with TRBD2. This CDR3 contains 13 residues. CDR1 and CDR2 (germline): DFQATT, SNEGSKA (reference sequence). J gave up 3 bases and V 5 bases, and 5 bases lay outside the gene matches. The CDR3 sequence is CSAASGENYEQYF. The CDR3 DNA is TGCAGTGCTGCTAGCGGGGAGAACTACGAGCAGTACTTC.

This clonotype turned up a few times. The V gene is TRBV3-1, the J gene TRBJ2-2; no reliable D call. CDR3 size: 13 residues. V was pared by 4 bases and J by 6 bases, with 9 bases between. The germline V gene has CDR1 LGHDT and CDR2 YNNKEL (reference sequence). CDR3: CASSLTVAGELFF. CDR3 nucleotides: TGTGCCAGCAGCCTTACAGTGGCCGGGGAGCTGTTTTTT.

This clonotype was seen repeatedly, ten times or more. CDR3 nucleotides: TGTGCCAGCAGCTTCGGGGCCGGGACAGGGGCGTACAATGAGCAGTTCTTC. This codes for CASSFGAGTGAYNEQFF. This sequence joins TRBV7-9 and TRBJ2-1; TRBD1 aligns across 10 bases. The germline V gene has CDR1 SEHNR and CDR2 FQNEAQ (reference sequence). The CDR3 is made up of 17 amino acids. V lost 3 bases, J lost 4 bases, and 9 bases stayed unmatched.

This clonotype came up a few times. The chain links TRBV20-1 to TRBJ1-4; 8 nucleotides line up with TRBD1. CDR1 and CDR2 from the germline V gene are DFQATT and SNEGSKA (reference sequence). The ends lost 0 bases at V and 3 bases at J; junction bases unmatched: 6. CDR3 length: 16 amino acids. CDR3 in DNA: TGCAGTGCTAGAGATCCAGGGGGCCCTTCTAATGAAAAACTGTTTTTT. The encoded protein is CSARDPGGPSNEKLFF.

The CDR3 here is CASSAESRGPDTQYF. Written as DNA, the CDR3 is TGTGCCAGCAGCGCGGAGTCCCGCGGACCAGATACGCAGTATTTT. The genes are TRBV6-2 or TRBV6-3 and TRBJ2-3, with D unclear. Germline V lookup: CDR1 MNHEY, CDR2 SVGEGT. The V end lost 6 bases, the J end lost 4 bases, and 17 bases lay between the germline ends. This CDR3 spans 15 amino acids.

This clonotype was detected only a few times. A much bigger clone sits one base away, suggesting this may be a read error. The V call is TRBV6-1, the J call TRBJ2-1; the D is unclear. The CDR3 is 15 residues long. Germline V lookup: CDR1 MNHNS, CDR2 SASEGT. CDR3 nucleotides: TGTGCCATCAGTAAAAGTATAGAGACCAACAATGAGCAGTTCTTC. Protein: CAISKSIETNNEQFF.

CDR3 sequence reads: CASTSGLAGGPWEQYF. CDR3 bases: TGTGCCAGCACTTCGGGACTAGCGGGAGGGCCTTGGGAGCAGTACTTC. The V call is TRBV27, the J call TRBJ2-7; 16 bases fit TRBD2. J gave up 7 bases and V 7 bases, and 10 bases lay outside the gene matches. The germline V gene has CDR1 MNHEY and CDR2 SMNVEV (reference sequence). The CDR3 runs 16 residues.

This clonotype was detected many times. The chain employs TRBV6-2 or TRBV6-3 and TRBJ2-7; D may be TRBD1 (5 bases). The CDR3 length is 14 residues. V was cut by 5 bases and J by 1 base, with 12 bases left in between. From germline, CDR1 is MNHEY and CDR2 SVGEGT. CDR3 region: CASSEDTESYEQYF. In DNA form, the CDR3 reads TGTGCCAGCAGTGAGGACACGGAATCCTACGAGCAGTACTTC.

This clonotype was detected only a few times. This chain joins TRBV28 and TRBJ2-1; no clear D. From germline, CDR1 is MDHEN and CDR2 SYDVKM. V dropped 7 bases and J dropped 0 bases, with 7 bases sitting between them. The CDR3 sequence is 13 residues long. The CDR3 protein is CASKRGSYNEQFF. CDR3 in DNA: TGTGCCAGCAAACGTGGCTCCTACAATGAGCAGTTCTTC.

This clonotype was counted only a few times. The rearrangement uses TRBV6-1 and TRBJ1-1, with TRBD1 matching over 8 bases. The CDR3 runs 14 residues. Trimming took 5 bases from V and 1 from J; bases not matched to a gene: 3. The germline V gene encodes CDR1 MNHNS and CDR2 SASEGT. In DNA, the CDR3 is TGTGCCAGCAGTCGGGGGACAGGGAACACTGAAGCTTTCTTT. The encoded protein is CASSRGTGNTEAFF.

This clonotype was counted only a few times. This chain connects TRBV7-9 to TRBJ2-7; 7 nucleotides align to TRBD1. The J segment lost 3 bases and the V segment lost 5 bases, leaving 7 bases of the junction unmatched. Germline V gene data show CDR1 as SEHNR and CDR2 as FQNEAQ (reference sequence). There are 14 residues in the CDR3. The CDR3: CASSPDRDFYEQYF. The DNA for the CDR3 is TGTGCCAGCAGCCCCGACAGGGATTTCTACGAGCAGTACTTC.

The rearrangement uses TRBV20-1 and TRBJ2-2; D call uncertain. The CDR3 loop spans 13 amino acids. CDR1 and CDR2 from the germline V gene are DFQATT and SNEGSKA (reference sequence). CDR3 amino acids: CRAVELYTGELFF. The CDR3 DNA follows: TGCAGGGCGGTGGAGTTGTACACCGGGGAGCTGTTTTTT.

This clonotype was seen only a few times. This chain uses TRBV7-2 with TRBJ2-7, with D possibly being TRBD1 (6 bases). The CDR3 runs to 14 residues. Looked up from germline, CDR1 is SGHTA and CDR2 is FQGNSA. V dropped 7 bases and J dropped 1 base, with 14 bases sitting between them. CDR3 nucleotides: TGTGCCAGCACCCTCTCGACAGGTTCCTACGAGCAGTACTTC. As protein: CASTLSTGSYEQYF.

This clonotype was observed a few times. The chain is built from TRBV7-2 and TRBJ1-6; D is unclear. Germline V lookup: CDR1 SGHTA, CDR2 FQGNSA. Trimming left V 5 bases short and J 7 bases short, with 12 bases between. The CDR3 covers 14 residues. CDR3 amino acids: CASSQAGSNSPLHF. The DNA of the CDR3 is TGTGCCAGCAGCCAGGCGGGCTCCAATTCACCCCTCCACTTT. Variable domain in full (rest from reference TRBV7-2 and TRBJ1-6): GAGVSQSPSNKVTEKGKDVELRCDPISGHTALYWYRQSLGQGLEFLIYFQGNSAPDKSGLPSDRFSAERTGGSVSTLTIQRTQQEDSAVYLCASSQAGSNSPLHFGNGTRLTVT.

CDR3 sequence (DNA): TGCAGTGCCCCAAGCGAGGGGACCGGGGAGCTGTTTTTT. Amino acid sequence: CSAPSEGTGELFF. V usage is TRBV20-1 and J usage is TRBJ2-2; D may be TRBD1 or TRBD2 (5 bases each). The ends were cut back, 6 bases at V and 5 bases at J, with 13 bases in the middle. The CDR3 is made up of 13 amino acids. CDR1 is DFQATT and CDR2 is SNEGSKA in the germline V gene (reference sequence).

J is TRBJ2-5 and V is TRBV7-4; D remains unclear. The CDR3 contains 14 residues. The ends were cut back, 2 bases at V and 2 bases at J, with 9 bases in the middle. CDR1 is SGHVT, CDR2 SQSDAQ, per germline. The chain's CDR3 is CASSLQPSQETQYF. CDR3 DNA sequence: TGTGCCAGCAGCTTACAGCCGTCACAAGAGACCCAGTACTTC.

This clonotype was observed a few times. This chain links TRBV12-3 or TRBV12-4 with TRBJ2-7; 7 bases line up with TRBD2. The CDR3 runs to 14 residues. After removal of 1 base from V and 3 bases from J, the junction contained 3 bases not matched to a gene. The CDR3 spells CASSLGGGHYEQYF. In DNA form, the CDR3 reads TGTGCCAGCAGTTTAGGGGGGGGTCACTACGAGCAGTACTTC.

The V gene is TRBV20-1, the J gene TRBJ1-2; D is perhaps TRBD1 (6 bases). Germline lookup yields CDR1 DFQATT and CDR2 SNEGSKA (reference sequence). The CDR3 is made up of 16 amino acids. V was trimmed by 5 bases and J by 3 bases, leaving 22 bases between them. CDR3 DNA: TGCAGTGCTCCCGAAAGCTACAGGGCTGGGTACTATGGCTACACCTTC. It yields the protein CSAPESYRAGYYGYTF.

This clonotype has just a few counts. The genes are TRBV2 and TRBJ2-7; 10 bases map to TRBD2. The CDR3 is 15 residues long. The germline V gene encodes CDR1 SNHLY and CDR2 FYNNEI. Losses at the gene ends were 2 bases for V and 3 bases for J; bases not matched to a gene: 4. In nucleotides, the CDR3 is TGTGCCAGCAGTGAACGGACTAGCGGACTCTACGAGCAGTACTTC. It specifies CASSERTSGLYEQYF.

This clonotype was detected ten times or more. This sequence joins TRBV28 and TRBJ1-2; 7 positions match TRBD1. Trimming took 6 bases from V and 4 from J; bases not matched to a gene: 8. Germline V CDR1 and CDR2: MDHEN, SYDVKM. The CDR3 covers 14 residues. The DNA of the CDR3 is TGTGCCAGCAGGCTAGGGGGCGCCGGCTATGGCTACACCTTC. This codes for CASRLGGAGYGYTF.

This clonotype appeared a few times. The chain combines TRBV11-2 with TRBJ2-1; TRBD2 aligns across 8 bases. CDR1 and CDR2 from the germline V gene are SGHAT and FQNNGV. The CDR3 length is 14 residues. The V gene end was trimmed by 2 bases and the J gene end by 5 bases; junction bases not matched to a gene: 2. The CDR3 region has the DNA TGTGCCAGCAGCTTAATTAGCGGGAACAATGAGCAGTTCTTC. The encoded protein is CASSLISGNNEQFF.

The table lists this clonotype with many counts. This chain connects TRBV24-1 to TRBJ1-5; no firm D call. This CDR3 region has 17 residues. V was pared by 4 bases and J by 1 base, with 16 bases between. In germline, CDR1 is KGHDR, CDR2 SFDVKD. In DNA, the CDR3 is TGTGCCACCAGTGACCGAAGCCTATCCGAAAGCAATCAGCCCCAGCATTTT. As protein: CATSDRSLSESNQPQHF.

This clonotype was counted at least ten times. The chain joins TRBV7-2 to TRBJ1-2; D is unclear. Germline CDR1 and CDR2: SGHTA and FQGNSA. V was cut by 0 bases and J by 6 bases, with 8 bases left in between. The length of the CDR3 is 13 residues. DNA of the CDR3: TGTGCCAGCAGCTTAGCGTTGCGAGATGGCTACACCTTC. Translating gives CASSLALRDGYTF.

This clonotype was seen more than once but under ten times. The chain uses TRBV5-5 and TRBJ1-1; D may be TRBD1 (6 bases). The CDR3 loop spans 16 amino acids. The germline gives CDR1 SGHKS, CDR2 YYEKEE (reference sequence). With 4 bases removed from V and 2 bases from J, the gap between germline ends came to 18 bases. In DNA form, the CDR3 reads TGTGCCAGCAGCAGAGGACAGCCCAGATCCAACACTGAAGCTTTCTTT. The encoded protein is CASSRGQPRSNTEAFF.